This T cell receptor (beta chain) came from a study of blood T cell repertoires in COVID-19. V lost 5 bases to trimming and J lost 11 bases, with 18 bases between them. The CDR3 has 13 residues. The V gene's germline CDR1 is SGDLS and CDR2 YYNGEE. Some clones are missing from TCRdb's copy, which holds only in-frame ones; the method was immunoSEQ multiplex PCR. The table includes approximately 46,000 clones, around 86% detected once. This TCR was sampled from an elderly woman with COVID-19, enrolled during active disease. The chain has TRBV9 and TRBJ2-3; the D gene is possibly TRBD2 (7 bases). Sequenced material: peripheral blood. CDR3: CASSLGGEMRQYF. CDR3 DNA: TGTGCCAGCAGTCTAGGGGGGGAGATGAGGCAGTATTTT.